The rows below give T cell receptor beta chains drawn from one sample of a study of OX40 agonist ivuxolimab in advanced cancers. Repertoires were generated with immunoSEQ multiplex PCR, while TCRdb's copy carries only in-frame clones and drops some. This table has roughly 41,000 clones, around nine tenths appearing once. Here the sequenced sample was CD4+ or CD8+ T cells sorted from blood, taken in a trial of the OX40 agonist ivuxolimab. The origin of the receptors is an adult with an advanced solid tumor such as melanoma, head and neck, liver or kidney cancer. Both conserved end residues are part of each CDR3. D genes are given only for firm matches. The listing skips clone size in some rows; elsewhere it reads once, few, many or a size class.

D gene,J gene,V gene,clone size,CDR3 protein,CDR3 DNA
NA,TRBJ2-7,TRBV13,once,CASSLGDEQYF,TGTGCCAGCAGCTTAGGGGACGAGCAGTACTTC
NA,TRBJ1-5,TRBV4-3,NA,CASSPSVGLEQPQHF,TGCGCCAGCAGCCCTTCTGTCGGGTTGGAGCAGCCCCAGCATTTT
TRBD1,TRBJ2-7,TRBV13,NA,CASSWGQGTYEQYF,TGTGCCAGCAGCTGGGGACAGGGGACCTACGAGCAGTACTTC
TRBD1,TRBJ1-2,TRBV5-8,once,CASSPRTGLGNYGYTF,TGTGCCAGCAGCCCCAGGACAGGGTTGGGGAACTATGGCTACACCTTC
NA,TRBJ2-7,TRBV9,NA,CASSVEPSPALPREQYF,TGTGCCAGCAGCGTAGAACCCAGTCCTGCCCTCCCCCGCGAGCAGTACTTC
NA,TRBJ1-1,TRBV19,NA,CASRSQGLTGRTEAFF,TGTGCCAGTAGGTCCCAGGGGCTCACCGGTCGCACTGAAGCTTTCTTT
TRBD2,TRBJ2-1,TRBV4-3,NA,CASSQAGGAWRGDNEQFF,TGCGCCAGCAGCCAAGCCGGGGGGGCCTGGCGGGGCGACAATGAGCAGTTCTTC
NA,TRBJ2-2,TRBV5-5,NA,CASSLGTSNTGELFF,TGTGCCAGCAGCTTGGGCACGTCGAACACCGGGGAGCTGTTTTTT
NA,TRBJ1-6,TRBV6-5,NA,CASSLRNSPLHF,TGTGCCAGCAGTCTTCGAAATTCACCCCTCCACTTT
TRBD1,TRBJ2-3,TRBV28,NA,CASNTPDRVIDTQYF,TGTGCCAGCAATACCCCGGACAGGGTGATAGATACGCAGTATTTT
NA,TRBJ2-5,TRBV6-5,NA,CASSYRTGFGETQYF,TGTGCCAGCAGTTACCGCACAGGGTTTGGCGAGACCCAGTACTTC
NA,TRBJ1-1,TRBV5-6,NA,CASSPDSNTEAFF,TGTGCCAGCAGCCCGGACAGTAACACTGAAGCTTTCTTT
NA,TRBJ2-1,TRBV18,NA,CASSPEGPRNEQFF,TGTGCCAGCTCACCTGAAGGACCGAGGAATGAGCAGTTCTTC
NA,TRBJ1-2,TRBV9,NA,CASSVAAGYGYTF,TGTGCCAGCAGCGTAGCCGCAGGCTATGGCTACACCTTC
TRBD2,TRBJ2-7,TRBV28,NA,CASSYWRLAGGPYEQYF,TGTGCCAGCAGTTATTGGAGACTAGCGGGGGGTCCCTACGAGCAGTACTTC
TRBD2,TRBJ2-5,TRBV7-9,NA,CASSLAGGYQETQYF,TGTGCCAGCAGCTTAGCGGGGGGGTACCAAGAGACCCAGTACTTC
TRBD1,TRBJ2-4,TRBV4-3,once,CASSQDRAGGPKDIQYF,TGCGCCAGCAGCCAAGATCGGGCAGGGGGACCAAAGGACATTCAGTACTTC
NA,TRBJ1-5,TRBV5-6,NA,CASSLGDNQPQHF,TGTGCCAGCAGCTTGGGAGACAATCAGCCCCAGCATTTT
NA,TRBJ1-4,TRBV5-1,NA,CASSLVGTAEGTNEKLFF,TGCGCCAGCAGCTTGGTGGGAACTGCTGAGGGGACTAATGAAAAACTGTTTTTT
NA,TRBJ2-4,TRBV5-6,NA,CAPGQLAKNIQYF,TGTGCCCCGGGGCAGCTAGCCAAAAACATTCAGTACTTC
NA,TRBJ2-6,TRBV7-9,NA,CASRAFGTDSGANVLTF,TGTGCCAGCAGGGCCTTTGGGACGGACTCTGGGGCCAACGTCCTGACTTTC
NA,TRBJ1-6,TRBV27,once,CASRPTGGISPLHF,TGTGCCAGCAGACCGACAGGCGGGATTTCACCCCTCCACTTT
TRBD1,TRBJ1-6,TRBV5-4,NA,CASSLEPGQGTSPLHF,TGTGCCAGCAGCTTGGAGCCGGGACAGGGGACTTCACCCCTCCACTTT
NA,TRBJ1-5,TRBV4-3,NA,CASSLHRVGNQPQHF,TGCGCCAGCAGCCTCCACAGGGTAGGGAATCAGCCCCAGCATTTT
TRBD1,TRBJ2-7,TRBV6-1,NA,CASSEGQGPNEQYF,TGTGCCAGCAGTGAGGGACAGGGGCCCAACGAGCAGTACTTC
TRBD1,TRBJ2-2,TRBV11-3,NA,CASSSRTGNSLPGELFF,TGTGCCAGCAGCTCCAGGACAGGGAATAGTTTGCCCGGGGAGCTGTTTTTT
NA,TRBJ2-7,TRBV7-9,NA,CASSSSNFHYEQYF,TGTGCCAGCAGCTCATCCAACTTCCACTACGAGCAGTACTTC
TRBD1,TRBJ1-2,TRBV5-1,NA,CASSFLQGAEKAYTF,TGCGCCAGCAGCTTCCTACAGGGGGCGGAAAAGGCCTACACCTTC
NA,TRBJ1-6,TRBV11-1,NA,CASSATFDRSNAYNSPLHF,TGTGCCAGCAGCGCTACTTTCGACAGGAGCAATGCTTATAATTCACCCCTCCACTTT
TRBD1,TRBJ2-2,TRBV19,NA,CASSISDRPTLGTGELFF,TGTGCCAGTAGTATCTCGGACAGGCCCACATTGGGCACCGGGGAGCTGTTTTTT
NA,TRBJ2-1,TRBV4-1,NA,CASSLVGGNNEQFF,TGCGCCAGCAGCCTAGTGGGGGGTAACAATGAGCAGTTCTTC